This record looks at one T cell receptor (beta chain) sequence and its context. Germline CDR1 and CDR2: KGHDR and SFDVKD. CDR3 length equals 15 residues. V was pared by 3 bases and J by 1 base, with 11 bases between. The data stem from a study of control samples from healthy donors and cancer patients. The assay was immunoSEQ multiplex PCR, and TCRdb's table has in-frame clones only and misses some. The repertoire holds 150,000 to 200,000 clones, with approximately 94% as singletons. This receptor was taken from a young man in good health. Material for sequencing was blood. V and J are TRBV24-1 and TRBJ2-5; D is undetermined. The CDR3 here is CATSDIAGFQETQYF. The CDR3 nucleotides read TGTGCCACCAGTGATATAGCAGGCTTCCAAGAGACCCAGTACTTC.